The entry that follows covers one T cell receptor (beta chain) sequence. V gave up 4 bases and J gave up 0 bases, with 14 bases separating them. The CDR3 has 16 residues. Germline lookup yields CDR1 SGHRS and CDR2 YFSETQ. The data belong to a study of T-cell reconstitution after alpha-beta-depleted transplantation in children. During its preparation, the TCRbeta library received unique molecular identifiers. TCRdb used MiXCR to reprocess the PCR reads, holding one entry per CDR3 protein. The table shows just over 950,000 distinct CDR3 sequences, with under 30% occurring only once. This sample comprised PBMCs, mostly from graft donor cells, obtained 360 days after TCRalphabeta/CD19-depleted stem cell transplant. The rearrangement links TRBV5-1 to TRBJ2-1; TRBD2 might be the D (6 bases). The sequence was obtained from a boy in the first two years of life who had a stem cell transplant for SCID, so the T cells may come from the graft donor. Here the CDR3 DNA reads TGCGCCAGCAGCCAGAGCGACGGGAGCTCCTACAATGAGCAGTTCTTC. This encodes CASSQSDGSSYNEQFF.